This T cell receptor (beta chain) emerged from a study of T cells expressing NK-cell markers. From the 5' RACE reads, TCRdb lists one entry per CDR3 protein and no DNA. The sample has over 100,000 distinct CDR3 sequences; the top ten hold roughly 18%. CDR1 LGHDT and CDR2 YNNKEL come from the germline V gene (reference sequence). This CDR3 has 15 amino acids. This clonotype originated in a woman aged 18 to 75 in good health. The V and J genes are TRBV3-1 and TRBJ1-6; TCRdb indicates TRBD1, and absent DNA this call remains unverified. Sequencing was carried out using blood T cells: a sorted CD56 or NKG2C T cell subset, CD4+ or CD8+ T cells, or bulk PBMC T cells (not recorded which). The CDR3 loop reads CASSPDMLGRSPLHF.